This T cell receptor (beta chain) was identified during a study of immune evolution from preneoplasia to lung adenocarcinoma. General observations from the study: Clonality was highest in normal lung, lower in later-stage lesions apparently.

Resections took place in Japan or China from about 2013 to 2018. Note on this clone: The antigen remains undetermined.

TCRdb's table, derived via immunoSEQ multiplex PCR, lists solely in-frame clones and lacks some. The repertoire holds under 45,000 clones, with approximately 80% as singletons. The sample was FFPE invasive lung adenocarcinoma tissue. The receptor's source is a person between 55 and 69 years old with lung adenocarcinoma.

The CDR3 loop reads CASSEIRSGELFF. The CDR3 DNA follows: TGTGCCAGCAGTGAAATTAGGTCCGGGGAGCTGTTTTTT. The chain uses TRBV2 and TRBJ2-2; no definite D call. The CDR3 consists of 13 residues. Trimming removed 2 bases from V and 6 bases from J, with 7 bases in between. Germline lookup yields CDR1 SNHLY and CDR2 FYNNEI.